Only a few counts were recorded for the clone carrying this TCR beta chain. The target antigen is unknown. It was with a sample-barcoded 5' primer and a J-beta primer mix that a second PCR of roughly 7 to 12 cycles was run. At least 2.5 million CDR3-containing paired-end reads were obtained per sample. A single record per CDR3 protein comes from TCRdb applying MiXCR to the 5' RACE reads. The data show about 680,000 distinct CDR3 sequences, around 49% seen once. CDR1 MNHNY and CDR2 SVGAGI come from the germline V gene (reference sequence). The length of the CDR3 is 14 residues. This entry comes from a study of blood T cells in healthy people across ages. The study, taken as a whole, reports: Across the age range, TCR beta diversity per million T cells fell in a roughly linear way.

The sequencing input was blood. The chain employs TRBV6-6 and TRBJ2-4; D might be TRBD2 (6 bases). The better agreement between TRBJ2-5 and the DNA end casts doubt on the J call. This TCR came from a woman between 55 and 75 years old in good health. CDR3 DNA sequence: TGTGCCAGCAGTTTCTCAGGGACTCCGGAGACCCAGTACTTC. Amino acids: CASSFSGTPETQYF.